The 32 T cell receptor beta chains below were found in one sample sequenced in a study of blood T cell repertoires in COVID-19. Data came from immunoSEQ multiplex PCR; TCRdb stores just in-frame clones and leaves some out. The sample holds approximately 210,000 clones, about 85% seen once. Sequenced sample: PBMCs or T cells enriched from blood (not recorded which). These receptors were collected from a woman in her twenties or thirties who had recovered from COVID-19.

The gene calls are TRBV7-9 and TRBJ2-7, with D perhaps matching TRBD1 (5 bases). Germline V gene sequence: CDR1 SEHNR, CDR2 FQNEAQ (reference sequence). The V end was cut by 4 bases, the J end by 3 bases, with 10 bases between. The CDR3 covers 13 residues. The CDR3 DNA follows: TGTGCCAGCAGCTCCGGACACAACTACGAGCAGTACTTC. Amino acids: CASSSGHNYEQYF.

As regards this clone: Other nucleotide sequences in the sample specify the same CDR3. The V gene is TRBV5-1, the J gene TRBJ2-3; 10 bases map to TRBD2. In germline, CDR1 is SGHRS, CDR2 YFSETQ. J gave up 1 base and V 1 base, and 3 bases lay outside the gene matches. The CDR3 sequence is 16 residues long. CDR3 loop: CASSLTSGVGTDTQYF. CDR3 sequence (DNA): TGCGCCAGCAGCTTGACTAGCGGGGTTGGCACAGATACGCAGTATTTT.

This chain uses TRBV25-1 with TRBJ2-7; 7 positions agree with TRBD2. This CDR3 is built from 17 residues. Germline lookup yields CDR1 MGHDK and CDR2 SYGVNS. With 6 bases clipped from V and 4 bases from J, the junction kept 18 bases outside the gene matches. CDR3 nucleotide sequence: TGTGCCAGCAGGGGGACGTTGGGAGGGAGGGCCAGATACGAGCAGTACTTC. Its translation: CASRGTLGGRARYEQYF.

The chain combines TRBV15 with TRBJ2-1; TRBD2 might be the D (6 bases). Trimming removed 0 bases from V and 4 bases from J, with 16 bases in between. Germline loops: CDR1 LNHNV, CDR2 YYDKDF (reference sequence). This CDR3 has 17 residues. CDR3 region: CATSRDGGSTGYNEQFF. Here the CDR3 DNA reads TGTGCCACCAGCAGAGATGGAGGGAGCACGGGGTACAATGAGCAGTTCTTC.

The chain uses TRBV27 and TRBJ1-2, with 9 positions matching TRBD1. Unmatched junction bases numbered 6, after V lost 3 bases and J lost 7 bases. The CDR3 is 14 residues long. The germline V gene encodes CDR1 MNHEY and CDR2 SMNVEV (reference sequence). The CDR3 loop is CASSFSDRGSGYTF. CDR3 bases: TGTGCCAGCAGTTTCTCGGACAGGGGAAGTGGCTACACCTTC.

This chain links TRBV11-3 with TRBJ2-7, with D possibly TRBD2 on 5 matching bases. Trimming took off 1 base at V and 6 bases at J, with 13 bases between the two ends. This CDR3 region has 14 residues. CDR1 and CDR2 from the germline V gene are SGHNT and YENEEA. CDR3 protein: CASSLVRGVAEQYF. CDR3 sequence (DNA): TGTGCCAGCAGCTTAGTACGGGGAGTCGCCGAGCAGTACTTC.

The V call is TRBV5-1, the J call TRBJ2-7, with TRBD1 matching 9 bases. The germline CDR1 and CDR2 sequences are SGHRS and YFSETQ. Germline trimming cut 0 bases from V and 0 bases from J; bases unmatched to any gene: 4. This CDR3 is built from 16 residues. CDR3 amino acids: CASSLGTGANSYEQYF. The CDR3 DNA reads TGCGCCAGCAGCTTGGGGACAGGGGCGAACTCCTACGAGCAGTACTTC.

This clone was found a few times. The chain has TRBV5-6 and TRBJ1-2, with 9 bases identical to TRBD1. The J segment lost 2 bases and the V segment lost 2 bases, leaving 4 bases of the junction unmatched. The CDR3 runs to 15 residues. Germline CDR1 is SGHDT and CDR2 is YYEEEE. CDR3 in DNA: TGTGCCAGCAGCTTAAGGGACAGGGTGAACTATGGCTACACCTTC. Translating gives CASSLRDRVNYGYTF. Full variable domain (outside the CDR3, taken from reference TRBV5-6 and TRBJ1-2): DAGVTQSPTHLIKTRGQQVTLRCSPKSGHDTVSWYQQALGQGPQFIFQYYEEEERQRGNFPDRFSGHQFPNYSSELNVNALLLGDSALYLCASSLRDRVNYGYTFGSGTRLTVV.

The chain has TRBV3-1 (or the pseudogene TRBV3-2) and TRBJ2-2; D uncertain. The V and J ends lost 0 bases and 3 bases respectively, with 8 bases between them. The CDR3 is 15 amino acids. Per germline, CDR1 LGHDT and CDR2 YNNKEL (reference sequence). The CDR3: CASSQEIGHTGELFF. The CDR3 nucleotides are TGTGCCAGCAGCCAAGAGATCGGTCACACCGGGGAGCTGTTTTTT.

The chain combines TRBV29-1 with TRBJ2-1; the D gene is possibly TRBD2 (7 bases). V dropped 5 bases and J dropped 5 bases, with 13 bases sitting between them. This CDR3 has 13 amino acids. Germline V CDR1 and CDR2: SQVTM, ANQGSEA. CDR3 nucleotides: TGCAGCGTTAGGGGGGGGGCCGACAATGAGCAGTTCTTC. Its protein is CSVRGGADNEQFF.

The CDR3 bases are TGTGCCAGCAGCTTAGCGGGCGGGGACGCAAACTATGGCTACACCTTC. Translating gives CASSLAGGDANYGYTF. The chain uses TRBV7-9 and TRBJ1-2, with a tentative D call TRBD1 (5 bases). The germline V gene has CDR1 SEHNR and CDR2 FQNEAQ (reference sequence). Trimming left V 0 bases short and J 2 bases short, with 13 bases between. CDR3 size: 16 residues.

This chain joins TRBV6-1 and TRBJ1-5, with a possible D match to TRBD1 (5 bases). The CDR3 is 15 amino acids. The germline gives CDR1 MNHNS, CDR2 SASEGT. V was shortened by 3 bases and J by 3 bases, with 12 bases between the two germline ends. CDR3: CASSDRDSNNQPQHF. CDR3 nucleotide sequence: TGTGCCAGCAGTGACCGAGACAGCAACAATCAGCCCCAGCATTTT.

This clone has just a few counts. The CDR3 loop is CSVGRGTKNIQYF. Written as DNA, the CDR3 is TGCAGCGTTGGACGGGGGACCAAAAACATTCAGTACTTC. V usage is TRBV29-1 and J usage is TRBJ2-4; D perhaps matches TRBD2 (6 bases). The CDR3 has 13 amino acids. The V gene lost 4 bases and the J gene lost 2 bases, with 9 bases spanning the gap. Germline V gene lookup returns CDR1 SQVTM and CDR2 ANQGSEA.

This chain links TRBV30 with TRBJ1-5; possibly TRBD1 for D (5 bases). With 1 base removed from V and 5 bases from J, the gap between germline ends came to 9 bases. From germline, CDR1 is GTSNPN and CDR2 SVGIG (reference sequence). This CDR3 has 13 amino acids. The CDR3 reads CAWSADRDQPQHF. In DNA form, the CDR3 reads TGTGCCTGGAGTGCCGACAGAGATCAGCCCCAGCATTTT.

Only a few counts were recorded for this clone. The CDR3, as DNA: TGTGCCACCAGTGATTCTAGGACAGCGCATGGCTACACCTTC. Its translation: CATSDSRTAHGYTF. The chain recombines TRBV24-1 with TRBJ1-2, with D possibly matching TRBD1 (6 bases). Trimming cost V 2 bases and J 6 bases, with 12 bases left between them. CDR1 KGHDR and CDR2 SFDVKD come from the germline V gene. The CDR3 totals 14 residues.

The rearrangement joins TRBV2 to TRBJ1-5; a weak D match, TRBD1 (6 bases). Trimming left V 5 bases short and J 7 bases short, with 15 bases between. CDR1 is SNHLY, CDR2 FYNNEI, per germline. This CDR3 comprises 14 residues. The CDR3, as DNA: TGTGCCAGCAGTTCACAGGGTCCCGGGCAGCCCCAGCATTTT. It encodes CASSSQGPGQPQHF.

This chain links TRBV13 with TRBJ2-3; D possibly corresponds to TRBD2 (6 bases). The CDR3 is made up of 16 amino acids. The V gene lost 5 bases and the J gene lost 0 bases, with 15 bases spanning the gap. Germline CDR1 reads PRHDT; CDR2 reads FYEKMQ (reference sequence). In DNA form, the CDR3 reads TGTGCCAGCAGCCCAGGACACGGAGGGAGCACAGATACGCAGTATTTT. Translation: CASSPGHGGSTDTQYF.

The chain links TRBV15 to TRBJ1-5, with 9 bases lining up with TRBD1. J lost 1 base, V lost 9 bases, and 1 base had no gene match. The CDR3 is 13 amino acids. The germline V gene encodes CDR1 LNHNV and CDR2 YYDKDF (reference sequence). CDR3 sequence reads: CATGQGSNQPQHF. The CDR3 coding sequence is TGTGCCACAGGACAGGGGAGCAATCAGCCCCAGCATTTT.

The chain combines TRBV3-1 (or the pseudogene TRBV3-2) with TRBJ1-2; TRBD1 matches at 9 bases. CDR1 and CDR2 from the germline V gene are LGHDT and YNNKEL (reference sequence). The CDR3 is made up of 16 amino acids. With 1 base clipped from V and 4 bases from J, the junction kept 7 bases outside the gene matches. The CDR3 DNA reads TGTGCCAGCAGCCAAGGGCTCCCGGGACAGGGCTATGGCTACACCTTC. Translating it yields CASSQGLPGQGYGYTF.

The genes are TRBV7-2 and TRBJ2-1, with 8 bases matching TRBD1. Per germline, CDR1 SGHTA and CDR2 FQGNSA. Losses at the gene ends were 5 bases for V and 7 bases for J; bases not matched to a gene: 7. The CDR3 is 14 residues long. The CDR3 nucleotides read TGTGCCAGCAGCCTGGACAGGGTAGGTAATGAGCAGTTCTTC. Its translation: CASSLDRVGNEQFF.

The chain links TRBV6-2 or TRBV6-3 to TRBJ1-5, with 8 bases that match TRBD1. Germline lookup yields CDR1 MNHEY and CDR2 SVGEGT. CDR3 size: 15 residues. V lost 5 bases to trimming and J lost 3 bases; unmatched junction nucleotides: 6. The CDR3: CASSRGQGTNQPQHF. The CDR3 DNA reads TGTGCCAGCAGTCGTGGACAGGGAACCAATCAGCCCCAGCATTTT.

The V and J genes are TRBV15 and TRBJ1-2, with D possibly being TRBD1 (6 bases). This CDR3 spans 15 amino acids. V lost 1 base to trimming and J lost 4 bases, with 13 bases between them. In germline, CDR1 is LNHNV, CDR2 YYDKDF (reference sequence). Written as DNA, the CDR3 is TGTGCCACCAGCAGAGCCAGGGGTTCTGCCTATGGCTACACCTTC. Protein: CATSRARGSAYGYTF.

The gene calls are TRBV18 and TRBJ2-7; D is perhaps TRBD1 (6 bases). The germline V and J ends were trimmed by 6 bases and 4 bases, with 16 bases remaining between them. CDR1 and CDR2 from the germline V gene are KGHSH and LQKENI. The CDR3 has 14 residues. DNA of the CDR3: TGTGCCAGCTCTACCTCCGGGACAAGATACGAGCAGTACTTC. This codes for CASSTSGTRYEQYF. The full variable domain, rest sourced from reference TRBV18 and TRBJ2-7, is NAGVMQNPRHLVRRRGQEARLRCSPMKGHSHVYWYRQLPEEGLKFMVYLQKENIIDESGMPKERFSAEFPKEGPSILRIQQVVRGDSAAYFCASSTSGTRYEQYFGPGTRLTVT.

In this sample, this clone turned up a few times. The CDR3 bases are TGTGCCAGCAGCCAAGCGCTCGACAGACACCATGGCTACACCTTC. Protein product: CASSQALDRHHGYTF. V usage is TRBV3-1 (or the pseudogene TRBV3-2) and J usage is TRBJ1-2; D possibly corresponds to TRBD1 (5 bases). The V gene lost 1 base and the J gene lost 6 bases, with 15 bases spanning the gap. The germline gives CDR1 LGHDT, CDR2 YNNKEL (reference sequence). The CDR3 runs 15 residues.

The chain uses TRBV29-1 and TRBJ2-6; D is perhaps TRBD1 (6 bases). Looked up from germline, CDR1 is SQVTM and CDR2 is ANQGSEA. V was cut by 6 bases and J by 2 bases, with 11 bases left in between. CDR3 length equals 14 residues. CDR3 bases: TGCAGCGTCGCCTGGACAGCTGGGGCCAACGTCCTGACTTTC. This translates into CSVAWTAGANVLTF.

V gene TRBV18 combines with J gene TRBJ2-3; TRBD2 might be the D (5 bases). The length of the CDR3 is 16 residues. Germline CDR1 and CDR2: KGHSH and LQKENI. The V and J ends lost 0 bases and 1 base respectively, with 11 bases between them. CDR3 in DNA: TGTGCCAGCTCACCACCGCAGGAGGAGGGCACAGATACGCAGTATTTT. It yields the protein CASSPPQEEGTDTQYF.

The rearrangement links TRBV27 to TRBJ2-1; 7 bases fit TRBD2. The germline gives CDR1 MNHEY, CDR2 SMNVEV (reference sequence). V gave up 3 bases and J gave up 1 base; unmatched junction bases: 15. The CDR3 is made up of 19 amino acids. Here the CDR3 DNA reads TGTGCCAGCAGTTTTTACGGGAGGCAGCCCCCGGGGTCCTACAATGAGCAGTTCTTC. It is translated as CASSFYGRQPPGSYNEQFF.

The chain carries TRBV25-1 and TRBJ1-2, with unresolved D. This CDR3 region has 17 residues. V was shortened by 0 bases and J by 0 bases, with 14 bases between the two germline ends. Germline assignment: CDR1 MGHDK and CDR2 SYGVNS. Written as DNA, the CDR3 is TGTGCCAGCAGTGAATATGGGCGGGAAGAGGCTAACTATGGCTACACCTTC. Amino acids: CASSEYGREEANYGYTF.

This chain uses TRBV9 with TRBJ2-7; 11 positions agree with TRBD2. The CDR3 extends over 15 amino acids. The V segment lost 0 bases and the J segment 5 bases; nucleotides outside the gene matches: 4. Germline V gene lookup returns CDR1 SGDLS and CDR2 YYNGEE. Here the CDR3 DNA reads TGTGCCAGCAGCGTAGGACTAGCGGGACACCACGAGCAGTACTTC. As protein: CASSVGLAGHHEQYF.

This chain connects TRBV6-2 or TRBV6-3 to TRBJ2-5, with 10 bases fitting TRBD2. Germline values: CDR1 MNHEY, CDR2 SVGEGT. CDR3 size: 14 residues. V shed 1 base and J 5 bases; nucleotides not matched to a gene: 1. CDR3 bases: TGTGCCAGCAGTTACTTGACTAGCGGGGAGACCCAGTACTTC. Its protein is CASSYLTSGETQYF.

This chain's CDR3 is CSAKQGYGYTF. CDR3 nucleotides: TGCAGTGCTAAACAGGGCTATGGCTACACCTTC. The chain couples TRBV20-1 to TRBJ1-2; the D gene is possibly TRBD1 (6 bases). Between the trimmed V and J ends, which lost 4 bases and 4 bases, there was a span of 7 bases. CDR3 size: 11 residues. The V gene's germline CDR1 is DFQATT and CDR2 SNEGSKA (reference sequence).

This clone was observed a single time. This chain connects TRBV7-2 to TRBJ1-3; 7 positions match TRBD1. The CDR3 length is 16 residues. V shed 0 bases and J 2 bases; nucleotides not matched to a gene: 4. Germline CDR1 SGHTA, CDR2 FQGNSA. CDR3 loop: CASSLAPGGAGNTIYF. The DNA of the CDR3 is TGTGCCAGCAGCTTAGCTCCAGGGGGAGCTGGAAACACCATATATTTT.